Below, one TCR beta chain is given with its context. Its matching antigen is unknown. The investigators reverse transcribed all of the isolated RNA, so they sequenced expressed TCRB transcripts. Some clones are missing from TCRdb's copy, which holds only in-frame ones; the method was immunoSEQ multiplex PCR. Seen here are roughly 330,000 clones, less than 15% observed once, and the top ten hold roughly 0.015%. Cell sorting via CD45RO/CCR7/CD25/CD127/CD95/CD27 was performed to obtain CD4+ naive, central memory, regulatory and stem cell-like memory cells. Sorted populations all exceeded 98% purity. The data derive from a study of beta chain features in type 1 diabetes. Overall study: Patients and healthy donors were similar in age, gender and cell yields.

Study-wide points: Whatever favoring of shorter templates PCR might show would apply equally to patients and controls. All four CD4+ subsets of Type 1 diabetes patients contained TCRB CDR3s that were moderately but significantly shorter.

What was sequenced was naive CD4+ T cells from blood. The sequence was collected from a woman under 30 with type 1 diabetes.

The CDR3 spells CASSEEVIGSYEQYV. CDR3 nucleotide sequence: TGTGCCAGCAGTGAAGAAGTTATCGGGAGCTACGAGCAGTACGTC. V is TRBV6-1 and J is TRBJ2-7, with a tentative D call TRBD2 (6 bases). The V gene lost 1 base and the J gene lost 3 bases, with 13 bases spanning the gap. The CDR3 runs 15 residues. From germline, CDR1 is MNHNS and CDR2 SASEGT.